Below are 29 T cell receptor beta chains sequenced from a single sample in a study of tumor-infiltrating lymphocytes in primary liver carcinoma. Starting material of around 490 ng total RNA yielded TCR beta cDNA via a constant-region primer. It was through three nested multiplex PCR rounds of slightly modified ARM-PCR that TCR beta libraries arose. Running roughly 10 cycles apiece, the first two PCR rounds relied on TRBV1-TRBV30 forward primers together with a C-beta reverse primer. TCRdb re-called the multiplex PCR reads with MiXCR, one entry per CDR3 protein. Here the sample spans some 180,000 distinct CDR3 sequences, 60% being singletons. Germline DNA was also extracted, and blood RNA was taken from unsorted whole blood. Sequencing was done on a sample of peripheral blood. All receptors come from a man aged 40-55 years with primary liver carcinoma and hepatitis B virus infection.

The chain joins TRBV10-1 to TRBJ2-1; 8 bases fit TRBD2. The germline V gene encodes CDR1 WNHNN and CDR2 SYGVQD (reference sequence). The J segment lost 3 bases and the V segment lost 6 bases, leaving 10 bases of the junction unmatched. CDR3 size: 16 residues. CDR3 amino acids: CASSPRGGGNYNEQFF. The CDR3 bases are TGCGCCAGCAGCCCTCGGGGCGGGGGGAACTACAATGAGCAGTTCTTC.

This clonotype was seen more than once but under ten times. This chain links TRBV12-3 or TRBV12-4 with TRBJ1-5; no definite D call. The CDR3 has 12 amino acids. Between the trimmed V and J ends, which lost 4 bases and 6 bases, there was a span of 7 bases. CDR3 sequence reads: CASSSFSQPQHF. CDR3 DNA sequence: TGTGCCAGCAGTTCCTTCAGTCAGCCCCAGCATTTT.

Concerning this clonotype: One end of the junction does not line up with germline, which may come from a read error. This sequence joins TRBV29-1 and TRBJ2-1; tentatively, D is TRBD2 (6 bases). The CDR3 covers 14 residues. Germline V gives CDR1 SQVTM, CDR2 ANQGSEA. The CDR3, as DNA: TGCAGTGTTGCTCCTAGCGCCTCCTACAATGACCAGTTCTTC. It specifies CSVAPSASYNDQFF.

About this clonotype itself: At one boundary the junction diverges from the germline segment, which might be a read error. The chain recombines TRBV4-1 with TRBJ2-7; D call uncertain. The CDR3 length is 12 residues. Germline-derived CDR1 and CDR2 are MGHRA and YSYEKL. The CDR3 coding sequence is TGCGCCAACAGCCAAGTGGCCAGCGAGCAGTACTTC. Its translation is CANSQVASEQYF.

This clonotype was counted between two and nine times. The V gene is TRBV6-5, the J gene TRBJ2-7; tentatively, D is TRBD1 (5 bases). Trimming took off 6 bases at V and 2 bases at J, with 17 bases between the two ends. CDR3 length equals 15 residues. Germline V CDR1 and CDR2: MNHEY, SVGAGI. The CDR3 nucleotides read TGTGCCAGCAGGGAAAGGGGCGTAGGGACCTACGAGCAGTACTTC. Encoded protein: CASRERGVGTYEQYF.

Notes on this clonotype: This may be a read error: a much more frequent sequence differs by one nucleotide. This chain connects TRBV4-2 to TRBJ2-1, with D perhaps matching TRBD1 (5 bases). V was clipped by 5 bases and J by 8 bases, with 22 bases between them. Germline V lookup: CDR1 LGHNA, CDR2 YNFKEQ. The CDR3 totals 16 residues. CDR3 in amino acids: CASSIGLRGPWDEQFF. The CDR3 nucleotides read TGTGCCAGCAGCATCGGGCTTAGGGGCCCCTGGGATGAGCAGTTCTTC.

This CDR3 reads CANTSEQGDSYGYTF. The CDR3 DNA reads as TGTGCCAACACTTCCGAACAGGGGGATAGCTATGGCTACACCTTC. This chain uses TRBV28 with TRBJ1-2; 8 bases align to TRBD1. Germline V gene lookup returns CDR1 MDHEN and CDR2 SYDVKM. Trimming took 10 bases from V and 4 from J; bases not matched to a gene: 14. The CDR3 sequence is 15 residues long.

This clonotype occurred a few times. This chain joins TRBV4-1 and TRBJ2-7; D might be TRBD2 (5 bases). Between the trimmed V and J ends, which lost 1 base and 4 bases, there was a span of 14 bases. This CDR3 is 15 amino acids long. Germline assignment: CDR1 MGHRA and CDR2 YSYEKL. CDR3 sequence reads: CASSQGPGLNYEQYF. The CDR3 DNA follows: TGCGCCAGCAGCCAAGGCCCCGGACTGAATTACGAGCAGTACTTC.

This clonotype has at least ten counts. The chain recombines TRBV11-2 with TRBJ1-6, with D maybe TRBD1 (5 bases). Germline V gene sequence: CDR1 SGHAT, CDR2 FQNNGV. The CDR3 runs 14 residues. Trimming took 5 bases from V and 9 from J, leaving 14 bases between them. The CDR3 protein is CASSLDPGGSPLHF. The CDR3 coding sequence is TGTGCCAGCAGCCTGGACCCTGGGGGTTCACCCCTCCACTTT. Together with reference TRBV11-2 and TRBJ1-6, the CDR3 gives the full variable domain: EAGVAQSPRYKIIEKRQSVAFWCNPISGHATLYWYQQILGQGPKLLIQFQNNGVVDDSQLPKDRFSAERLKGVDSTLKIQPAKLEDSAVYLCASSLDPGGSPLHFGNGTRLTVT.

V and J are TRBV4-1 and TRBJ2-5, with a weak D call TRBD2 (6 bases). Trimming left V 1 base short and J 2 bases short, with 11 bases between. This CDR3 spans 15 amino acids. The germline CDR1 and CDR2 sequences are MGHRA and YSYEKL. The CDR3 here is CASSQGGTYQETQYF. Here the CDR3 DNA reads TGCGCCAGCAGCCAAGGAGGGACTTATCAAGAGACCCAGTACTTC.

Regarding this clonotype: Since the CDR3 does not end with the conserved phenylalanine or tryptophan, this likely comes from a read error. The chain recombines TRBV6-5 with TRBJ2-3; 7 positions agree with TRBD2. Germline assignment: CDR1 MNHEY and CDR2 SVGAGI. The V and J ends lost 6 bases and 4 bases, in that order; junction bases with no gene match: 7. The CDR3 has 14 residues. In DNA form, the CDR3 reads TGTGCCAGCAGGGCGGGACGGGGGGCAGATACGCAGTATTTG. Protein product: CASRAGRGADTQYL.

In regard to this clonotype: The junction does not match germline at one end; this may be a read error. The chain links TRBV4-1 to TRBJ2-1; D may be TRBD2 (7 bases). This CDR3 has 15 residues. Per germline, CDR1 MGHRA and CDR2 YSYEKL. The chain's CDR3 is CASGQGLAEYNEQFF. For the CDR3, the DNA is TGCGCCAGCGGCCAGGGGCTAGCGGAATACAATGAGCAGTTCTTC.

The chain is built from TRBV12-3 or TRBV12-4 and TRBJ1-1, with D possibly matching TRBD1 (5 bases). The CDR3 has 13 amino acids. With 6 bases removed from V and 4 bases from J, the gap between germline ends came to 12 bases. CDR3 coding DNA: TGTGCCAGCAGCAATGGGGGTATCACTGAAGCTTTCTTT. It specifies CASSNGGITEAFF.

As concerns this clonotype: The junction shows a germline mismatch at one end, possibly a read error. This chain uses TRBV6-6 with TRBJ1-2, with D possibly TRBD1 on 6 matching bases. This CDR3 contains 12 residues. Looked up from germline, CDR1 is MNHNY and CDR2 is SVGAGI (reference sequence). CDR3 nucleotides: TGTGCCAGCAGACAGGGCAACTATGGCTGCACCTTC. It is translated as CASRQGNYGCTF.

This clonotype was seen a few times. A much larger clone differs from this one at a single base, so this may be a read error. The J gene is TRBJ2-7, the V gene TRBV11-2; 10 bases map to TRBD1. The CDR3 is 15 amino acids. Germline V gives CDR1 SGHAT, CDR2 FQNNGV. Losses at the gene ends were 7 bases for V and 6 bases for J; bases not matched to a gene: 12. The CDR3 nucleotides read TGTGCCAGCAACTCGGGACAGGGGCTGCTTATCGAGCAGTACTTC. Encoded protein: CASNSGQGLLIEQYF. The full variable domain, completed using reference TRBV11-2 and TRBJ2-7, is EAGVAQSPRYKIIEKRQSVAFWCNPISGHATLYWYQQILGQGPKLLIQFQNNGVVDDSQLPKDRFSAERLKGVDSTLKIQPAKLEDSAVYLCASNSGQGLLIEQYFGPGTRLTVT.

As concerns this clonotype: One end of the junction varies from germline; a read error may be responsible. This rearrangement joins TRBV29-1 to TRBJ2-2; 9 positions agree with TRBD1. The CDR3 covers 13 residues. Germline assignment: CDR1 SQVTM and CDR2 ANQGSEA. The CDR3 protein is CSADRGSAGELLF. The CDR3 coding sequence is TGCAGCGCTGACAGGGGGTCGGCCGGGGAGCTGCTTTTT.

In its sample, this clonotype was seen many times. V and J are TRBV6-1 and TRBJ2-1, with 14 bases that match TRBD2. The CDR3 spans 16 residues. The V gene end was trimmed by 6 bases and the J gene end by 5 bases; junction bases not matched to a gene: 6. The germline V gene encodes CDR1 MNHNS and CDR2 SASEGT. This CDR3 is CASRTSGRALNNEQFF. The CDR3 bases are TGTGCCAGCAGGACTAGCGGGAGGGCCCTTAACAATGAGCAGTTCTTC.

This chain connects TRBV6-5 to TRBJ2-3; 9 bases are a match to TRBD2. The CDR3 runs 16 residues. Germline assignment: CDR1 MNHEY and CDR2 SVGAGI. The junction had 2 bases not matched to a gene; V was cut back by 0 bases and J by 1 base. CDR3 sequence: CASSYSPSGGTDTQYF. In nucleotides, the CDR3 is TGTGCCAGCAGTTACTCTCCTAGCGGGGGCACAGATACGCAGTATTTT.

Concerning this clonotype itself: A read error is possible here, since a much larger clone lies one base away. This sequence joins TRBV11-2 and TRBJ2-5, with 9 positions matching TRBD2. After removal of 5 bases from V and 5 bases from J, the junction contained 3 bases not matched to a gene. The CDR3 is made up of 13 amino acids. Germline CDR1 reads SGHAT; CDR2 reads FQNNGV. The CDR3 reads CASSTGLAETQYF. In nucleotides, the CDR3 is TGTGCCAGCAGCACGGGACTAGCCGAGACCCAGTACTTC.

Comment on this clonotype: The conserved phenylalanine or tryptophan normally closing the CDR3 is absent here, so this likely arose from a read error. The chain has TRBV12-3 or TRBV12-4 and TRBJ1-1; D is uncertain. V was shortened by 3 bases and J by 4 bases, with 18 bases between the two germline ends. CDR3 length: 16 amino acids. CDR3 coding DNA: TGTGCCAGCAGTTTCGGTGACACTTTATCTAGCACTGAAGCTTTCTTA. It translates to CASSFGDTLSSTEAFL.

In its sample, this clonotype was seen a few times. This may stem from a read error, because a much larger clone lies one nucleotide away. Since no conserved phenylalanine or tryptophan closes the CDR3, a read error is the likely cause. V usage is TRBV6-1 and J usage is TRBJ2-1; 9 bases are shared with TRBD2. Unmatched junction bases numbered 9, after V lost 7 bases and J lost 5 bases. Germline CDR1 MNHNS, CDR2 SASEGT. The CDR3 is 15 residues long. The CDR3 loop is CASIALAGLHNEQFL. CDR3 nucleotide sequence: TGTGCCAGCATTGCACTAGCGGGCCTGCACAATGAGCAGTTCTTA.

Of note for this clonotype: Possible read error: a much larger clone is one base away. The V call is TRBV11-2, the J call TRBJ2-7; 10 bases align to TRBD2. CDR3 size: 13 residues. CDR1 is SGHAT and CDR2 is FQNNGV in the germline V gene. CDR3 coding DNA: TGTGTCAGCAGCTTAGGACTAGCGGACGAGCAGTACTTC. Translation gives CVSSLGLADEQYF.

The chain's CDR3 is CASSHNRGSSEKLFF. CDR3 nucleotide sequence: TGTGCCAGCAGCCACAACAGGGGATCTAGTGAAAAACTGTTTTTT. V usage is TRBV11-1 and J usage is TRBJ1-4; 7 nucleotides agree with TRBD1. This CDR3 has 15 residues. Germline V gene data show CDR1 as SGHAT and CDR2 as FQDESV (reference sequence). The V gene end was trimmed by 5 bases and the J gene end by 7 bases; junction bases not matched to a gene: 10.

Concerning this clonotype: A read error is likely, as this CDR3 ends without the conserved phenylalanine or tryptophan. The DNA is left out, because the CDR3 cannot be placed on it with certainty; the CDR3 is given as TCRdb lists it. The chain has TRBV29-1 and TRBJ2-2; the D segment call TRBD1 is taken from the table without a DNA check. Both ends counted, the CDR3 spans 14 residues. CDR1 and CDR2 (germline): SQVTM, ANQGSEA. The CDR3 region is CSVPGQGMDGELFL.

This clonotype has a single count. Since no conserved phenylalanine or tryptophan closes the CDR3, a read error is the likely cause. For the CDR3, the DNA is TGTGCCAGCAGCCGTACAAGCGGCTACGAGCAGTACCTC. It yields the protein CASSRTSGYEQYL. This chain connects TRBV5-6 to TRBJ2-7; TRBD2 is a possible D gene (5 bases). The CDR3 is 13 residues long. Germline assignment: CDR1 SGHDT and CDR2 YYEEEE. V gave up 4 bases and J gave up 3 bases, with 11 bases separating them.

On this clonotype itself: Likely a read error: the CDR3 ends without its conserved phenylalanine or tryptophan. The rearrangement joins TRBV12-5 to TRBJ2-5; D gene uncertain. The CDR3 spans 13 residues. The V gene lost 6 bases and the J gene lost 2 bases, with 10 bases spanning the gap. Germline lookup yields CDR1 LGHNT and CDR2 FRNRAP. The CDR3 sequence is CASGLGPQETQYL. The CDR3 DNA follows: TGTGCTAGTGGCCTCGGACCACAAGAGACCCAGTACCTC.

V and J are TRBV11-2 and TRBJ2-7, with D perhaps given as TRBD1 or TRBD2 (6 bases each). Trimming took 1 base from V and 9 from J, leaving 19 bases between them. This CDR3 comprises 15 residues. Germline V lookup: CDR1 SGHAT, CDR2 FQNNGV. For the CDR3, the DNA is TGTGCCAGCAGCTTAGCCCGGGGGCTAGGATACAGGCAGTACTTC. It specifies CASSLARGLGYRQYF. The variable domain in full, with the rest retrieved from reference TRBV11-2 and TRBJ2-7, is EAGVAQSPRYKIIEKRQSVAFWCNPISGHATLYWYQQILGQGPKLLIQFQNNGVVDDSQLPKDRFSAERLKGVDSTLKIQPAKLEDSAVYLCASSLARGLGYRQYFGPGTRLTVT.

Regarding this clonotype: Mismatch with germline at one junction end may stem from a read error. The CDR3 is CASSLEGAYDQYF. The DNA for the CDR3 is TGTGCCAGCAGCTTAGAGGGGGCCTACGACCAGTACTTC. The chain couples TRBV7-9 to TRBJ2-7; TRBD1 aligns across 7 bases. The CDR3 is made up of 13 amino acids. Germline values: CDR1 SEHNR, CDR2 FQNEAQ (reference sequence). The whole variable domain, remainder taken from reference TRBV7-9 and TRBJ2-7, is DTGVSQNPRHKITKRGQNVTFRCDPISEHNRLYWYRQTLGQGPEFLTYFQNEAQLEKSRLLSDRFSAERPKGSFSTLEIQRTEQGDSAMYLCASSLEGAYDQYFGPGTRLTVT.

This rearrangement joins TRBV6-5 to TRBJ2-5, with a possible D match to TRBD1 (5 bases). This CDR3 is built from 15 residues. Deletions cut 0 bases from V and 4 bases from J, with 12 bases between. The germline gives CDR1 MNHEY, CDR2 SVGAGI. CDR3 DNA sequence: TGTGCCAGCAGTTACTCTTTTCGGCAGGGAGAGACCCAGTACTTC. This encodes CASSYSFRQGETQYF.